This entry describes one T cell receptor (beta chain). This sample was included in a study of Ad26.COV2.S vaccination and SARS-CoV-2 variants. Treatment denoted: around 19 received Ad26.COV2.S at low or high dose, single or two shots; 5 received placebo; per-sample allocation not given. All samples were drawn on day 63, counting from the first vaccine or placebo injection. The table came from immunoSEQ multiplex PCR; TCRdb's copy has only in-frame clones and leaves some out. The sample has some 450,000 clones; about 92% are singletons. Trimming cost V 3 bases and J 7 bases, with 7 bases left between them. The CDR3 is 12 amino acids. CDR1 and CDR2 from the germline V gene are SGHAT and FQNNGV.

The rearrangement uses TRBV11-2 and TRBJ2-1; D ambiguous. The sequencing used peripheral blood, collected in a trial of Ad26.COV2.S vaccine versus placebo. This receptor was taken from a person aged 18-65 years who received the Ad26.COV2.S COVID-19 vaccine or a placebo. CDR3 region: CASSFSGNEQFF. The CDR3 coding sequence is TGTGCCAGCAGCTTTTCCGGTAATGAGCAGTTCTTC.